This T cell receptor (beta chain) was observed in a study of blood T cell repertoires in COVID-19. Trimming stripped 6 bases from V and 8 bases from J, with 10 bases between. Germline V CDR1 and CDR2: MDHEN, SYDVKM. The CDR3 has 11 residues. This table comes from immunoSEQ multiplex PCR, and its TCRdb copy is limited to in-frame clones, with some not included. The table lists around 330,000 clones, more than 70% of them singletons. The gene calls are TRBV28 and TRBJ1-1, with D uncertain. The clonotype originates from a woman aged 25 to 45 with COVID-19, enrolled during active disease. The sequencing sample was made of peripheral blood. CDR3 sequence: CASRTGLEAFF. CDR3 in DNA: TGTGCCAGCAGAACGGGTCTAGAAGCTTTCTTT.